The 20 T cell receptor beta chains below were found in one sample sequenced in a study of T-cell memory formation after mild COVID-19. A single record per CDR3 protein comes from TCRdb applying MiXCR to the 5' RACE reads. The table records hundreds of thousands of distinct CDR3 sequences, 20% to 30% of them present only once. Source material: PBMCs or a T cell subset sorted from them (not recorded which). The receptor source for this set is an adult woman who had mild COVID-19 (a few samples of this study predate the infection). Cell type and time point are not known.

This chain joins TRBV6-5 and TRBJ1-2; D is possibly TRBD1 (5 bases). The CDR3 consists of 16 residues. Trimming shortened V by 0 bases and J by 3 bases, and 14 bases separated the two germline ends. The V gene's germline CDR1 is MNHEY and CDR2 SVGAGI. Written as DNA, the CDR3 is TGTGCCAGCAGTTACTCGCCTGGGGGGGACCACTATGGCTACACCTTC. Amino acids: CASSYSPGGDHYGYTF.

J is TRBJ2-1 and V is TRBV7-2; 12 bases line up with TRBD2. Germline V CDR1 and CDR2: SGHTA, FQGNSA. Trimming at V came to 5 bases and at J to 0 bases, leaving 2 bases not matched to a gene. The CDR3 is made up of 16 amino acids. The CDR3 loop reads CASSPSGGVSYNEQFF. CDR3 bases: TGTGCCAGCAGCCCTAGCGGGGGGGTCTCCTACAATGAGCAGTTCTTC.

There are a few counts of this clonotype. The chain uses TRBV7-3 and TRBJ2-7, with 11 bases that match TRBD1. Trimming cost V 4 bases and J 5 bases; bases outside gene matches: 7. CDR3 length equals 15 residues. Germline CDR1 reads SGHTA; CDR2 reads FQGTGA. The DNA for the CDR3 is TGTGCCAGCAGCTCAGGGACAGGGGGTTACGACGAGCAGTACTTC. It is translated as CASSSGTGGYDEQYF.

The J gene is TRBJ2-3, the V gene TRBV9; D is uncertain. Germline-derived CDR1 and CDR2 are SGDLS and YYNGEE. Trimming pared 1 base from V and 4 bases from J, leaving 10 bases between. This CDR3 spans 14 amino acids. The CDR3 region is CASSVRRPPDTQYF. The CDR3 region has the DNA TGTGCCAGCAGCGTACGGCGGCCCCCAGATACGCAGTATTTT. Full variable domain (remainder filled in from reference TRBV9 and TRBJ2-3): DSGVTQTPKHLITATGQRVTLRCSPRSGDLSVYWYQQSLDQGLQFLIQYYNGEERAKGNILERFSAQQFPDLHSELNLSSLELGDSALYFCASSVRRPPDTQYFGPGTRLTVL.

This clonotype was counted ten times or more. V usage is TRBV24-1 and J usage is TRBJ2-2; the D gene is possibly TRBD2 (6 bases). Trimming took off 4 bases at V and 1 base at J, with 9 bases between the two ends. Germline V gene lookup returns CDR1 KGHDR and CDR2 SFDVKD. The CDR3 spans 15 residues. The CDR3, as DNA: TGTGCCACCAGTGACCCCGGGAGGAACACCGGGGAGCTGTTTTTT. The encoded protein is CATSDPGRNTGELFF.

V gene TRBV18 combines with J gene TRBJ2-4; D is unclear. Trimming shortened V by 3 bases and J by 6 bases, and 18 bases separated the two germline ends. Germline values: CDR1 KGHSH, CDR2 LQKENI. The CDR3 is made up of 16 amino acids. The CDR3 reads CASSPQPATSRNIQYF. The CDR3 DNA reads TGTGCCAGCTCACCTCAACCGGCCACGTCGCGAAACATTCAGTACTTC. Filled out from reference TRBV18 and TRBJ2-4, the complete variable domain reads NAGVMQNPRHLVRRRGQEARLRCSPMKGHSHVYWYRQLPEEGLKFMVYLQKENIIDESGMPKERFSAEFPKEGPSILRIQQVVRGDSAAYFCASSPQPATSRNIQYFGAGTRLSVL.

Regarding this clonotype: This CDR3 is missing its conserved last phenylalanine or tryptophan, likely due to a read error. V is TRBV5-1 and J is TRBJ2-1; perhaps D is TRBD1 or TRBD2 (6 bases each). V was trimmed by 3 bases and J by 6 bases, leaving 7 bases between them. This CDR3 is 12 amino acids long. Germline assignment: CDR1 SGHRS and CDR2 YFSETQ. Here the CDR3 reads CASSSGANEQFY. CDR3 nucleotides: TGCGCCAGCAGCTCGGGGGCCAATGAGCAGTTCTAC.

This clonotype has more than one count but fewer than ten. The chain links TRBV12-3 or TRBV12-4 to TRBJ1-5; a weak D match, TRBD1 (5 bases). The V end lost 2 bases, the J end lost 7 bases, and 12 bases lay between the germline ends. CDR3 length: 14 residues. This chain's CDR3 is CASSLRQGRQPQHF. In DNA, the CDR3 is TGTGCCAGCAGTTTAAGGCAGGGAAGGCAGCCCCAGCATTTT.

Only a few counts were recorded for this clonotype. The V gene is TRBV10-3, the J gene TRBJ2-7; 10 nucleotides line up with TRBD2. J lost 1 base, V lost 5 bases, and 2 bases had no gene match. Germline-derived CDR1 and CDR2 are ENHRY and SYGVKD. The CDR3 spans 14 residues. CDR3 amino acids: CAISLAGASYEQYF. The CDR3 DNA sequence: TGTGCCATCAGTCTAGCGGGAGCATCCTACGAGCAGTACTTC.

This clonotype is medium-sized. The chain uses TRBV12-3 or TRBV12-4 and TRBJ2-7; 8 nucleotides agree with TRBD1. J was trimmed by 3 bases and V by 5 bases; bases with no gene match: 3. The CDR3 runs 13 residues. CDR3 in DNA: TGTGCCAGCAGTCATGGACAGGGCTACGAGCAGTACTTC. Its translation is CASSHGQGYEQYF.

The rearrangement uses TRBV6-2 or TRBV6-3 and TRBJ1-5, with D hard to call. Germline-derived CDR1 and CDR2 are MNHEY and SVGEGT. V dropped 11 bases and J dropped 10 bases, with 15 bases sitting between them. This CDR3 comprises 11 residues. CDR3 in amino acids: CAAGGLRPQHF. The CDR3 DNA follows: TGTGCCGCAGGTGGGTTAAGACCCCAGCATTTT.

The gene calls are TRBV5-1 and TRBJ2-5; D not certain. V gave up 3 bases and J gave up 3 bases, with 3 bases separating them. The CDR3 is made up of 11 amino acids. The germline CDR1 and CDR2 sequences are SGHRS and YFSETQ. The CDR3 is CASSWKETQYF. The CDR3 DNA follows: TGCGCCAGCAGCTGGAAAGAGACCCAGTACTTC.

This clonotype was detected ten times or more. The V gene is TRBV2, the J gene TRBJ1-4; TRBD1 agrees at 7 bases. The length of the CDR3 is 15 residues. CDR1 and CDR2 from the germline V gene are SNHLY and FYNNEI. V gave up 3 bases and J gave up 6 bases; unmatched junction bases: 7. CDR3 DNA: TGTGCCAGCAGTGACTCGGGACAGAGGCATGAAAAACTGTTTTTT. The encoded protein is CASSDSGQRHEKLFF.

The rearrangement links TRBV7-9 to TRBJ2-3; 7 bases agree with TRBD1. The ends lost 7 bases at V and 9 bases at J; junction bases unmatched: 19. Germline values: CDR1 SEHNR, CDR2 FQNEAQ (reference sequence). The CDR3 extends over 16 amino acids. The CDR3 protein is CASTPREQGNSVTQYF. CDR3 DNA: TGTGCCAGCACACCCCGGGAACAGGGGAATAGTGTGACGCAGTATTTT.

The chain uses TRBV12-3 or TRBV12-4 and TRBJ2-1, with 9 nucleotides matching TRBD1. Trimming cost V 6 bases and J 4 bases; bases outside gene matches: 4. The CDR3 covers 14 residues. The CDR3 protein is CASSAGTGYNEQFF. Here the CDR3 DNA reads TGTGCCAGCAGCGCCGGGACAGGGTACAATGAGCAGTTCTTC.

At least ten counts were recorded for this clonotype. The V and J genes are TRBV10-3 and TRBJ2-1; 11 bases line up with TRBD2. This CDR3 comprises 15 residues. Trimming took 5 bases from V and 8 from J; bases not matched to a gene: 8. Germline V gene data show CDR1 as ENHRY and CDR2 as SYGVKD. CDR3 protein: CAISPTSGKVDEQFF. In DNA, the CDR3 is TGTGCCATCAGTCCGACTAGCGGGAAGGTAGATGAGCAGTTCTTC.

This sequence joins TRBV7-6 and TRBJ2-3; perhaps D is TRBD1 or TRBD2 (6 bases each). The germline V gene encodes CDR1 SGHVS and CDR2 FNYEAQ. V was cut by 5 bases and J by 3 bases, with 15 bases left in between. CDR3 length equals 15 residues. The CDR3 region is CASSGRGAFTDTQYF. DNA for the CDR3: TGTGCCAGCAGCGGAAGGGGGGCATTTACAGATACGCAGTATTTT.

V is TRBV11-3 and J is TRBJ2-2, with D possibly being TRBD2 (6 bases). Trimming shortened V by 0 bases and J by 7 bases, and 12 bases separated the two germline ends. Germline assignment: CDR1 SGHNT and CDR2 YENEEA. The CDR3 has 15 amino acids. This chain's CDR3 is CASSLDGLASGELFF. The CDR3 DNA reads as TGTGCCAGCAGCTTAGATGGGCTAGCGAGCGGGGAGCTGTTTTTT.

The sample holds a few counts of this clonotype. V gene TRBV4-2 combines with J gene TRBJ2-7; 7 bases line up with TRBD1. Germline V gives CDR1 LGHNA, CDR2 YNFKEQ. The CDR3 loop spans 14 amino acids. Germline trimming cut 1 base from V and 4 bases from J; bases unmatched to any gene: 4. This CDR3 reads CASSQAGTVYEQYF. The CDR3 DNA is TGTGCCAGCAGCCAAGCTGGGACAGTTTACGAGCAGTACTTC.

This clonotype showed up just a few times. This chain links TRBV7-9 with TRBJ2-3, with 7 bases matching TRBD2. Germline lookup yields CDR1 SEHNR and CDR2 FQNEAQ (reference sequence). Losses at the gene ends were 5 bases for V and 2 bases for J; bases not matched to a gene: 7. CDR3 length: 15 residues. The CDR3: CASSAPGLLTDTQYF. The CDR3 bases are TGTGCCAGCAGCGCGCCGGGACTACTCACAGATACGCAGTATTTT.